A selection of T cell receptor beta chains follows, all from one sample in a study of blood T cell repertoires in COVID-19. Clones were sequenced by immunoSEQ multiplex PCR, and TCRdb holds only the in-frame ones, with some missing. The table has some 200,000 clones, approximately 81% seen once. The specimen sequenced was PBMCs or T cells enriched from blood (not recorded which). The receptor source for this set is a woman aged 45-65 years with acute COVID-19. Both conserved end residues are part of each CDR3. D genes are given only for firm matches. The listing skips clone size in some rows; elsewhere it reads once, few, many or a size class.

J,size,V,D,DNA,CDR3
TRBJ2-5,.,TRBV28,.,TGTGCCAGCAGTCGCCAAGAACAGGGTTTGAAAGAGGGGTCTTTGCGTCGGACCCAGTACTTC,CASSRQEQGLKEGSLRRTQYF
TRBJ2-7,.,TRBV19,TRBD1,TGTGCCAGTAGTACGAGACAGGGGAAATCCGAGCAGTACTTC,CASSTRQGKSEQYF
TRBJ2-2,.,TRBV5-1,TRBD1,TGCGCCAGCAGCTCCACAGGGGGCTCGGGCACCGGGGAGCTGTTTTTT,CASSSTGGSGTGELFF
TRBJ2-4,.,TRBV3-1/TRBV3-2,TRBD2,TGTGCCAGCAGCCCTGGACTAGACAAAAACATTCAGTACTTC,CASSPGLDKNIQYF
TRBJ1-1,.,TRBV4-3,TRBD1,TGCGCCAGCAGCCAAGATTCAGGGGGCGGTTATATAACTGAAGCTTTCTTT,CASSQDSGGGYITEAFF
TRBJ2-3,once,TRBV6-2/TRBV6-3,.,TGTGCCAGCAGCACCCGGGGCGGGGGCACAGATACGCAGTATTTT,CASSTRGGGTDTQYF
TRBJ2-7,.,TRBV15,TRBD2,TGTGCCACCAGCAAGGGAGGGCGGGGGAACTCCTACGAGCAGTACTTC,CATSKGGRGNSYEQYF
TRBJ1-1,few,TRBV28,.,TGTGCCAGCAAAAAGTCAGGAGGTACTGAAGCTTTCTTT,CASKKSGGTEAFF
TRBJ1-4,.,TRBV11-2,TRBD1,TGTGCCAGCAGCTTGGGACAGGGGGATGAAAAACTGTTTTTT,CASSLGQGDEKLFF
TRBJ2-3,.,TRBV28,TRBD2,TGTGCCAGCAGTTTTAGCGGGGGGAGGGATACGCAGTATTTT,CASSFSGGRDTQYF
TRBJ1-2,.,TRBV7-9,.,TGTGCCAGCAGCCGTACGGAGAACTATGGCTACACCTTC,CASSRTENYGYTF
TRBJ2-3,.,TRBV2,TRBD2,TGTGCCAGCAGGGCGGGACTAGCGGGGAGCACAGATACGCAGTATTTT,CASRAGLAGSTDTQYF
TRBJ2-3,.,TRBV12-3/TRBV12-4,.,TGTGCCACCGGGAGGGGGCATGTAGATACGCAGTATTTT,CATGRGHVDTQYF
TRBJ1-2,.,TRBV28,.,TGTGCCAGCAGTTTACGGGACTTCTATGGCTACACCTTC,CASSLRDFYGYTF
TRBJ1-5,.,TRBV24-1,TRBD1,TGTGCCACCAGTGACCTAGACAGGGTGGTCGCCCAAGGTGAGCCCCAGCATTTT,CATSDLDRVVAQGEPQHF
TRBJ2-1,.,TRBV5-1,.,TGCGCCAGCAGCTTGGAAGGAGCGGGCGTTTCCTACAATGAGCAGTTCTTC,CASSLEGAGVSYNEQFF
TRBJ2-2,.,TRBV4-3,TRBD2,TGCGCCAGCAGCCAAGATTTGGGCGCAGGGCTGCGGGAGGAAAACACCGGGGAGCTGTTTTTT,CASSQDLGAGLREENTGELFF
TRBJ1-5,.,TRBV7-9,TRBD1,TGTGCCAGCAGCCACCGCCCGGGACAGGGGACTTATAGCAATCAGCCCCAGCATTTT,CASSHRPGQGTYSNQPQHF
TRBJ2-2,few,TRBV5-1,.,TGCGCCAGCAGCCCCAGTGCCGGGGAGCTGTTTTTT,CASSPSAGELFF
TRBJ2-7,.,TRBV27,TRBD2,TGTGCCAGCAGTTTAAGGGGTAGCGGGAGGTCCTACGAGCAGTACTTC,CASSLRGSGRSYEQYF
TRBJ1-2,.,TRBV7-2,.,TGTGCCAGCAGCCAAGTCGTGGGACTGGGGGGCTACACCTTC,CASSQVVGLGGYTF
TRBJ2-1,.,TRBV6-6,TRBD2,TGTGCCAGCAGTTACTCGGGAGGGTACAATGAGCAGTTCTTC,CASSYSGGYNEQFF
TRBJ2-1,.,TRBV4-2,TRBD2,TGTGCCAGCAGTCAAGTCTCTAGCGGGAGTCGGGTGGATGAGCAGTTCTTC,CASSQVSSGSRVDEQFF
TRBJ2-1,.,TRBV11-3,TRBD2,TGTGCCAGCAGCTTAGTGGGACTAGCGGGAAATGAGCAGTTCTTC,CASSLVGLAGNEQFF
TRBJ1-2,.,TRBV7-2,.,TGTGCCAGCAGCTTAGTTACTAACTATGGCTACACCTTC,CASSLVTNYGYTF
TRBJ1-2,.,TRBV3-1/TRBV3-2,.,TGTGCCAGCAGCCTAGCAGGGCCCCCCTATGGCTACACCTTC,CASSLAGPPYGYTF
TRBJ1-3,.,TRBV24-1,TRBD1,TGTGCCACCAGTGATTGGGCTGGACAGGGCGAAAACACCATATATTTT,CATSDWAGQGENTIYF
TRBJ1-4,.,TRBV7-9,.,TGTGCCATACCCCGGGCGGGAATAGGGGAAAAACTGTTTTTT,CAIPRAGIGEKLFF
TRBJ1-2,.,TRBV2,.,TGTGCCAGCTCGCAGGGGAGAAACTATGGCTACACCTTC,CASSQGRNYGYTF
TRBJ2-1,.,TRBV6-6,.,TGTGCCAGCGGGAGGCTAAATGAGCAGTTCTTC,CASGRLNEQFF
TRBJ1-5,.,TRBV24-1,.,TGTGCCACCAGTGATGGCGGCGGGGGTCAGCCCCAGCATTTT,CATSDGGGGQPQHF
TRBJ2-7,once,TRBV28,.,TGTGCCAGCAGTTTATGGGACTCTTCCTACGAGCAGTACTTC,CASSLWDSSYEQYF
TRBJ2-3,.,TRBV7-2,TRBD1,TGTGCCAGCAGCCCGGGACAGTCCACAGATACGCAGTATTTT,CASSPGQSTDTQYF
TRBJ2-1,.,TRBV5-4,TRBD2,TGTGCCAGCAGCTTGGAAGGACTAGCGGGGGGGAGCTCCTACAATGAGCAGTTCTTC,CASSLEGLAGGSSYNEQFF
TRBJ2-1,.,TRBV5-4,TRBD2,TGTGCCAGCAGCCCGGGACTAGTCTGGTCCTACAATGAGCAGTTCTTC,CASSPGLVWSYNEQFF
TRBJ1-2,.,TRBV5-1,TRBD1,TGCGCCAGCAGTGATCATTCAGGGGGCTATGGCTACACCTTC,CASSDHSGGYGYTF
TRBJ1-4,.,TRBV10-3,.,TGTGCCATCAGTGATTATCTAGGGGGAGAAAAACTGTTTTTT,CAISDYLGGEKLFF
TRBJ2-1,.,TRBV12-3/TRBV12-4,TRBD2,TGTGCCAGCAGTTTAGGAGGGACTAGTGAGTTCTTC,CASSLGGTSEFF
TRBJ2-1,.,TRBV5-1,TRBD2,TGCGCCAGCAGCTACTTAGCGGGCGGACCCAATGAGCAGTTCTTC,CASSYLAGGPNEQFF
TRBJ2-1,.,TRBV6-2/TRBV6-3,.,TGTGCCAGCAGTAGTACAGGGAAAAACAATGAGCAGTTCTTC,CASSSTGKNNEQFF
TRBJ2-3,few,TRBV3-1/TRBV3-2,TRBD2,TGTGCCAGCAGCCCACTCAATTTAGCGGGAGGCACAGATACGCAGTATTTT,CASSPLNLAGGTDTQYF
TRBJ2-7,.,TRBV7-2,.,TGTGCCAGCAGCTCTGGGTCGGGGATTGTATCCTACGAGCAGTACTTC,CASSSGSGIVSYEQYF
TRBJ2-5,.,TRBV5-1,.,TGCGCCAGCAGCTTGGTCCGGAGCCAAGAGACCCAGTACTTC,CASSLVRSQETQYF
TRBJ2-3,few,TRBV7-2,TRBD2,TGTGCCAGCAGCTTAGCAGCGGGATTCGATACGCAGTATTTT,CASSLAAGFDTQYF
TRBJ2-2,once,TRBV30,TRBD2,TGTGCCTATAAACTAGCGGGAGGGACCGGGGAGCTGTTTTTT,CAYKLAGGTGELFF
TRBJ2-2,.,TRBV10-3,TRBD1,TGTGCCATCAGTAAAGGACAGGACACCGGGGAGCTGTTTTTT,CAISKGQDTGELFF
TRBJ1-4,.,TRBV27,.,TGTGCCAGCAGAAAGGCCCAGGGAGGTGAAAAACTGTTTTTT,CASRKAQGGEKLFF
TRBJ2-1,few,TRBV11-3,.,TGTGCCAGCAGCTCACAGGGCCTCTCCTACAATGAGCAGTTCTTC,CASSSQGLSYNEQFF
TRBJ2-7,.,TRBV19,.,TGTGCCAGTAGTCCAACGGACAACTCCTACGAGCAGTACTTC,CASSPTDNSYEQYF
TRBJ2-7,.,TRBV28,TRBD2,TGTGCCAGCAGGCGACTAGCGGGAGTCTACGAGCAGTACTTC,CASRRLAGVYEQYF
TRBJ1-4,.,TRBV19,TRBD1,TGTGCCAGTAGTATGAGAACAGGGGGGAGAAGTAATGAAAAACTGTTTTTT,CASSMRTGGRSNEKLFF
TRBJ1-6,.,TRBV11-2,.,TGTGCCAGCAGCTTACAGGGGACGATTAATTCACCCCTCCACTTT,CASSLQGTINSPLHF
TRBJ1-2,few,TRBV2,TRBD1,TGTGCCAGCAGTGAAGCCGTAGGACAGGGGTTGGGCTACACCTTC,CASSEAVGQGLGYTF
TRBJ2-6,.,TRBV6-5,TRBD1,TGTGCCTGCACAGACAGGGCTGGGGCCAACGTCCTGACTTTC,CACTDRAGANVLTF
TRBJ2-1,.,TRBV7-9,.,TGTGCCAGCAGCTCTGCGGCCTCCCGGGGTGAGCAGTTCTTC,CASSSAASRGEQFF